Listed below are T cell receptor beta chains from one sample, sequenced in a study of CD8+ T cells in alopecia areata. Generated by immunoSEQ multiplex PCR, the TCRdb table keeps only in-frame clones and is missing some. The sample has 110,000 or so clones; 45% to 65% are singletons. The sample in question was CD4+ T cells sorted from blood, obtained at week 24, from a patient treated with tofacitinib. The receptors come from a human donor with alopecia areata. The CDR3 runs from the conserved cysteine through the conserved F or W. Fields, in order: CDR3 protein, CDR3 DNA, CDR3 length, clone size, J gene, V gene, D gene. A D gene is named only where the DNA matches it firmly. Some rows mark clone size as missing; the rest say once, few, many or name a class of expanded clone.

CASSGGTGTYEQYF,TGTGCCAGTAGTGGCGGGACTGGGACCTACGAGCAGTACTTC,14,-,TRBJ2-7,TRBV19,-
CASSRGLAANEQFF,TGTGCCAGCAGCCGTGGACTAGCAGCCAATGAGCAGTTCTTC,14,-,TRBJ2-1,TRBV27,TRBD2
CASGTGQQETQYF,TGTGCCAGCGGGACAGGTCAACAAGAGACCCAGTACTTC,13,-,TRBJ2-5,TRBV7-8,TRBD1
CASSLGSSIYGYTF,TGTGCCAGCAGCTTGGGCAGCTCCATCTATGGCTACACCTTC,14,many,TRBJ1-2,TRBV5-4,-
CSVDSTYTDTQYF,TGCAGCGTTGACAGTACTTACACAGATACGCAGTATTTT,13,few,TRBJ2-3,TRBV29-1,-
CASSRSGNNSPLHF,TGTGCCAGCAGCCGTTCGGGGAATAATTCACCCCTCCACTTT,14,-,TRBJ1-6,TRBV27,-
CAINRSPLDTQYF,TGTGCCATCAACCGAAGCCCCTTGGATACGCAGTATTTT,13,few,TRBJ2-3,TRBV10-3,-
CASSVGTSYETQYF,TGTGCCAGCAGCGTAGGGACTAGCTATGAGACCCAGTACTTC,14,few,TRBJ2-5,TRBV9,TRBD2
CASSQDPRTPFSYEQYF,TGCGCCAGCAGCCAAGATCCCCGGACCCCTTTCTCCTACGAGCAGTACTTC,17,-,TRBJ2-7,TRBV4-1,-
CASSGQYNSPLHF,TGTGCCAGCAGTGGACAGTATAATTCACCCCTCCACTTT,13,few,TRBJ1-6,TRBV2,-
CASSLSGRYLNTEAFF,TGTGCCAGCAGCTTGTCGGGGAGATACCTGAACACTGAAGCTTTCTTT,16,-,TRBJ1-1,TRBV5-6,-
CASSPRAGGSETQYF,TGTGCCAGCAGCCCTCGAGCGGGGGGCTCAGAGACCCAGTACTTC,15,-,TRBJ2-5,TRBV7-2,TRBD2
CASSPSSLTGNPNSPLHF,TGTGCCAGCTCACCCTCCTCCTTGACAGGGAATCCGAATTCACCCCTCCACTTT,18,-,TRBJ1-6,TRBV18,TRBD1
CSVATGGNQPQHF,TGCAGCGTTGCGACAGGGGGTAATCAGCCCCAGCATTTT,13,once,TRBJ1-5,TRBV29-1,TRBD1
CASSLTQGKPQHF,TGCGCCAGCAGCTTGACACAGGGCAAGCCCCAGCATTTT,13,-,TRBJ1-5,TRBV5-1,-
CASSSTGSNTEAFF,TGTGCCAGCAGCTCGACAGGTTCTAACACTGAAGCTTTCTTT,14,-,TRBJ1-1,TRBV7-2,-
CASSPEHRYGYTF,TGTGCCAGCAGCCCGGAGCATCGCTATGGCTACACCTTC,13,-,TRBJ1-2,TRBV11-2,-
CSVGERTNEKLFF,TGCAGCGTTGGAGAACGAACTAATGAAAAACTGTTTTTT,13,-,TRBJ1-4,TRBV29-1,-
CASQNFRQGRGYTF,TGCGCCAGCCAGAACTTCCGACAGGGTCGGGGCTACACCTTC,14,-,TRBJ1-2,TRBV4-1,TRBD1
CASSVAPDHYTQYF,TGTGCCAGCAGCGTAGCCCCTGACCACTATACGCAGTATTTT,14,few,TRBJ2-3,TRBV9,-
CAISSDRNYGYTF,TGTGCCATCAGCTCGGACAGGAACTATGGCTACACCTTC,13,-,TRBJ1-2,TRBV10-3,TRBD1
CASSLQRSQETQYF,TGCGCCAGCAGCTTGCAGAGGAGTCAAGAGACCCAGTACTTC,14,few,TRBJ2-5,TRBV5-1,-
CSADRGQGETQYF,TGCAGCGCCGACCGTGGGCAGGGGGAGACCCAGTACTTC,13,once,TRBJ2-5,TRBV29-1,-
CASSGGAWQPQHF,TGTGCCAGCAGTGGGGGTGCGTGGCAGCCCCAGCATTTT,13,-,TRBJ1-5,TRBV2,-
CASNPGPLLGAEQYF,TGTGCCAGCAACCCGGGACCGCTCCTAGGGGCCGAGCAGTACTTC,15,-,TRBJ2-7,TRBV6-1,-
CASSHSTDTQYF,TGTGCCAGCAGCCACTCGACAGATACGCAGTATTTT,12,-,TRBJ2-3,TRBV14,-
CASSPGSGELFF,TGTGCCAGCTCACCGGGTTCCGGGGAGCTGTTTTTT,12,-,TRBJ2-2,TRBV18,-
CASSLSIAGGADTQYF,TGCGCCAGCAGCTTAAGCATAGCGGGGGGCGCAGATACGCAGTATTTT,16,few,TRBJ2-3,TRBV5-1,TRBD2
CASSLLGGNSPLHF,TGTGCCAGCAGCCTCCTCGGGGGGAATTCACCCCTCCACTTT,14,-,TRBJ1-6,TRBV7-3,-
CASSLLGEDTQYF,TGCGCCAGCAGCTTGCTAGGTGAGGATACGCAGTATTTT,13,-,TRBJ2-3,TRBV5-1,-
CASSLRGTSNSPLHF,TGTGCCAGCAGCTTAAGGGGTACAAGCAATTCACCCCTCCACTTT,15,-,TRBJ1-6,TRBV11-2,-
CASSSDRGRDIQYF,TGTGCCAGCAGCTCGGACAGGGGGCGTGACATTCAGTACTTC,14,-,TRBJ2-4,TRBV7-2,TRBD1
CASSHRSFWAGDHYNEQFF,TGCGCCAGCAGCCACCGCTCCTTCTGGGCGGGGGACCACTACAATGAGCAGTTCTTC,19,few,TRBJ2-1,TRBV4-3,TRBD2
CASSLAAFSYNEQFF,TGTGCCAGCAGCTTAGCGGCTTTCTCCTACAATGAGCAGTTCTTC,15,once,TRBJ2-1,TRBV7-2,-
CASSSQGGGNEQFF,TGTGCCAGCAGCTCCCAAGGAGGGGGCAATGAGCAGTTCTTC,14,few,TRBJ2-1,TRBV7-9,-
CASSLYQDSTGNTIYF,TGTGCCAGCAGCTTGTATCAGGATTCCACTGGAAACACCATATATTTT,16,few,TRBJ1-3,TRBV5-5,-
CASSLEPVSTEAFF,TGCGCCAGCAGCTTGGAGCCAGTCAGCACTGAAGCTTTCTTT,14,-,TRBJ1-1,TRBV5-1,-
CSVAKGSYEQYF,TGCAGCGTTGCAAAGGGTTCCTACGAGCAGTACTTC,12,-,TRBJ2-7,TRBV29-1,-
CASRSGAVEQYF,TGTGCCAGCCGGTCGGGAGCTGTTGAGCAGTACTTC,12,few,TRBJ2-7,TRBV10-3,-
CATSRRGRYGYTF,TGTGCCACCAGCAGACGGGGGAGGTATGGCTACACCTTC,13,-,TRBJ1-2,TRBV15,-
CASSAPGGRRTGELFF,TGTGCCAGCAGTGCACCGGGGGGGCGTCGGACCGGGGAGCTGTTTTTT,16,-,TRBJ2-2,TRBV27,TRBD2
CSVVRGSYGYTF,TGCAGCGTTGTACGGGGAAGCTATGGCTACACCTTC,12,-,TRBJ1-2,TRBV29-1,-
CAWVGIGRGNTGELFF,TGTGCCTGGGTAGGAATCGGGAGGGGGAACACCGGGGAGCTGTTTTTT,16,-,TRBJ2-2,TRBV30,TRBD2
CASRPLNVGPIRVNF,TGTGCCAGCAGACCCCTTAACGTCGGCCCGATCAGGGTGAACTTC,15,-,TRBJ2-7,TRBV6-5,-
CASSLGVQIGDMNTEAFF,TGTGCCAGCAGCTTAGGGGTCCAGATCGGGGATATGAACACTGAAGCTTTCTTT,18,-,TRBJ1-1,TRBV7-6,-
CSVVGQAIQETQYF,TGCAGCGTTGTGGGACAGGCGATTCAAGAGACCCAGTACTTC,14,-,TRBJ2-5,TRBV29-1,TRBD1
CSVETGGNTEAFF,TGCAGCGTCGAAACAGGGGGGAACACTGAAGCTTTCTTT,13,-,TRBJ1-1,TRBV29-1,TRBD1
CASSLIRETQYF,TGTGCCAGCAGCTTGATTCGGGAGACCCAGTACTTC,12,-,TRBJ2-5,TRBV5-4,-
CAWGYRGAGELFF,TGTGCCTGGGGCTACAGGGGAGCCGGGGAGCTGTTTTTT,13,-,TRBJ2-2,TRBV30,TRBD1
CASSVTGVPPSQYF,TGCGCCAGCAGCGTGACAGGGGTCCCTCCGTCCCAGTACTTC,14,once,TRBJ2-5,TRBV5-1,TRBD1
CASSRVGEPNTGELFF,TGTGCCAGCAGCCGCGTGGGGGAACCGAACACCGGGGAGCTGTTTTTT,16,-,TRBJ2-2,TRBV4-2,-
CASSFNRWQFF,TGTGCCAGCAGCTTCAATAGGTGGCAGTTCTTC,11,-,TRBJ2-1,TRBV11-2,-
CSVAGDQETQYF,TGCAGCGTTGCGGGGGACCAAGAGACCCAGTACTTC,12,-,TRBJ2-5,TRBV29-1,-
CAWNQGAGNEQFF,TGTGCCTGGAATCAGGGGGCGGGCAATGAGCAGTTCTTC,13,once,TRBJ2-1,TRBV30,TRBD1